The 9 T cell receptor beta chains presented below share a single source sample, sequenced in a study of monozygotic twins with inflammatory bowel disease. TCRdb reprocessed the 5' RACE reads, keeping one entry per CDR3 protein, no DNA. Its clone listing holds around 450,000 distinct CDR3 sequences. Sequenced input: blood. Receptors originate from a human donor with ulcerative colitis or Crohn's disease, or a healthy co-twin of an affected twin (not recorded which).

CDR3 residues: CAISPGPYNSPLHF. This sequence joins TRBV10-3 and TRBJ1-6. The germline V gene encodes CDR1 ENHRY and CDR2 SYGVKD. The CDR3 is 14 residues long.

V usage is TRBV7-8 and J usage is TRBJ1-4. CDR1 is SGHVS, CDR2 FQNEAQ, per germline. The CDR3 length is 17 residues. The chain's CDR3 is CASSLRDSREVNEKLFF.

The V call is TRBV10-3, the J call TRBJ1-5; the D call of TRBD1 rests on TCRdb alone, since no DNA is present to check it. Germline CDR1 is ENHRY and CDR2 is SYGVKD. This CDR3 has 15 amino acids. CDR3 sequence reads: CAISESAGANQPQHF.

V is TRBV6-5 and J is TRBJ2-1; TCRdb outputs TRBD1, but without DNA this stays unchecked. This CDR3 has 17 amino acids. Per the germline V gene, CDR1 is MNHEY and CDR2 is SVGAGI. The CDR3 region is CASSSTGNPSSYNEQFF.

The chain couples TRBV5-1 to TRBJ1-4. This CDR3 has 14 amino acids. The germline V gene encodes CDR1 SGHRS and CDR2 YFSETQ. CDR3 loop: CASSLTRTNEKLFF.

This chain connects TRBV3-1 to TRBJ2-7. The CDR3 extends over 15 amino acids. CDR1 and CDR2 from the germline V gene are LGHDT and YNNKEL (reference sequence). This CDR3 reads CASSQEVSPTYEQYF.

This chain joins TRBV7-2 and TRBJ2-5; lacking DNA, the TRBD2 call made by TCRdb goes unchecked. Germline values: CDR1 SGHTA, CDR2 FQGNSA. CDR3 size: 15 residues. The CDR3 sequence is CASSQEAGVGETQYF.

J is TRBJ1-3 and V is TRBV2. In germline, CDR1 is SNHLY, CDR2 FYNNEI. The CDR3 loop spans 14 amino acids. The CDR3 sequence is CASSEQVSGNTIYF. The entire variable domain, with the rest obtained from reference TRBV2 and TRBJ1-3, is as follows: EPEVTQTPSHQVTQMGQEVILRCVPISNHLYFYWYRQILGQKVEFLVSFYNNEISEKSEIFDDQFSVERPDGSNFTLKIRSTKLEDSAMYFCASSEQVSGNTIYFGEGSWLTVV.

The chain employs TRBV20-1 and TRBJ2-7. Germline assignment: CDR1 DFQATT and CDR2 SNEGSKA (reference sequence). The CDR3 covers 12 residues. The CDR3 region is CSARQGIYEQYF.